This T cell receptor beta chain was documented in a study of blood T cell repertoires in COVID-19. The table came from immunoSEQ multiplex PCR; TCRdb's copy has only in-frame clones and leaves some out. The repertoire holds fewer than 60,000 clones, approximately 88% seen once, with 20% to 25% in the top ten. This clone was recorded once. V was trimmed by 6 bases and J by 1 base, leaving 14 bases between them. Germline CDR1 MNHEY, CDR2 SVGEGT. CDR3 length: 15 residues. J is TRBJ2-3 and V is TRBV6-2 or TRBV6-3; TRBD1 is a possible D gene (6 bases). Material for sequencing was peripheral blood. This clonotype originated in a human donor in a cohort sampled during active COVID-19. The CDR3 DNA follows: TGTGCCAGCAGCCCTAGGGGGACGGGCACAGATACGCAGTATTTT. Translation gives CASSPRGTGTDTQYF.